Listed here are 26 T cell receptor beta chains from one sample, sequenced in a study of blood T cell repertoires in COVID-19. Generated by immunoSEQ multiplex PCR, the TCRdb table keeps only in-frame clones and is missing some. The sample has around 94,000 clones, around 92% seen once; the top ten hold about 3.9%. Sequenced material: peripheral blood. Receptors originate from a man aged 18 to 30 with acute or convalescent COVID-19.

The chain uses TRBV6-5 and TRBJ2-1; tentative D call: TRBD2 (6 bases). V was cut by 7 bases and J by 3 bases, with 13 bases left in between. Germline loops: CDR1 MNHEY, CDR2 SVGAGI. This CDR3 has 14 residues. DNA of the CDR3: TGTGCCAGCACCGCGGGACTGGGCTACAATGAGCAGTTCTTC. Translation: CASTAGLGYNEQFF.

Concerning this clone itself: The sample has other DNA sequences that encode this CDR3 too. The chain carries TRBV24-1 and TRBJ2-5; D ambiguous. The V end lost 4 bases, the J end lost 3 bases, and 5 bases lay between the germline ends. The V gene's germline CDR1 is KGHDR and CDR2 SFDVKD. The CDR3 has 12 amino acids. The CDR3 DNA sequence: TGTGCCACCAGTGACTTCGAAGAGACCCAGTACTTC. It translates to CATSDFEETQYF.

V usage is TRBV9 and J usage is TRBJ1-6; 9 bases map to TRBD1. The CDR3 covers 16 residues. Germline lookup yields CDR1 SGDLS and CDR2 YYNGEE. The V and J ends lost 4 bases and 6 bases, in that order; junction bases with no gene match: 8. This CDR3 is CASSPTRTGVNSPLHF. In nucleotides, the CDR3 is TGTGCCAGCAGCCCCACTCGGACAGGGGTTAATTCACCCCTCCACTTT.

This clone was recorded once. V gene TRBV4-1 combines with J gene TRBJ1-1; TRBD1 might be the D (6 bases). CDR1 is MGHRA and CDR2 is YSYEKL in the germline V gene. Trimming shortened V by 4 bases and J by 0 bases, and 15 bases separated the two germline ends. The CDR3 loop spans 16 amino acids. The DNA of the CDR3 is TGCGCCAGCAGCCTTGAAACAGGGATAATGAACACTGAAGCTTTCTTT. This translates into CASSLETGIMNTEAFF.

CDR3: CASSGQGGDGEPQHF. CDR3 coding DNA: TGCGCCAGCAGCGGTCAGGGGGGAGATGGTGAGCCCCAGCATTTT. The gene calls are TRBV5-1 and TRBJ1-5, with TRBD1 identical over 7 bases. Germline trimming cut 4 bases from V and 8 bases from J; bases unmatched to any gene: 12. This CDR3 comprises 15 residues. The germline CDR1 and CDR2 sequences are SGHRS and YFSETQ.

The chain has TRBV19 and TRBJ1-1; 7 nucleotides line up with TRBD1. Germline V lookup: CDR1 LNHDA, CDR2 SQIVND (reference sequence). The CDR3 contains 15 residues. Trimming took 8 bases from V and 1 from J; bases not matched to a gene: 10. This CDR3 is CASRSPGTANTEAFF. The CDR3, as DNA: TGTGCCAGTCGAAGCCCGGGGACAGCGAACACTGAAGCTTTCTTT. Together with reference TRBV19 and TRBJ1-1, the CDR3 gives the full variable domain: DGGITQSPKYLFRKEGQNVTLSCEQNLNHDAMYWYRQDPGQGLRLIYYSQIVNDFQKGDIAEGYSVSREKKESFPLTVTSAQKNPTAFYLCASRSPGTANTEAFFGQGTRLTVV.

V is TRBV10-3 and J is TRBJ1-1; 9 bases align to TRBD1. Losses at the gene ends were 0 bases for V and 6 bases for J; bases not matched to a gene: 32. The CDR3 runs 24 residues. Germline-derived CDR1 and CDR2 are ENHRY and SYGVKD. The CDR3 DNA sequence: TGTGCCATCAGTGAGTCGGGGGAGTCTTATGTACAGGGGGCTCCGCGACTCGCGAAGGCTGAAGCTTTCTTT. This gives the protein CAISESGESYVQGAPRLAKAEAFF.

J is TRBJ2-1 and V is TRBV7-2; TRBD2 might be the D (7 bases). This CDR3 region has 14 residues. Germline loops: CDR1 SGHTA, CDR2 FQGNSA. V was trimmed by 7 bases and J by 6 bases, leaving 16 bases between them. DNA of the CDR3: TGTGCCAGCAAGGGGGGGGCCGTGTTCAATGAGCAGTTCTTC. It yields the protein CASKGGAVFNEQFF. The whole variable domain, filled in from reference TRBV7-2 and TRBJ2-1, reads GAGVSQSPSNKVTEKGKDVELRCDPISGHTALYWYRQSLGQGLEFLIYFQGNSAPDKSGLPSDRFSAERTGGSVSTLTIQRTQQEDSAVYLCASKGGAVFNEQFFGPGTRLTVL.

CDR3 coding DNA: TGTGCCAGCAACCTAGGCCGGGACAGACTATATGGCTACACCTTC. Its translation is CASNLGRDRLYGYTF. The V and J genes are TRBV5-5 and TRBJ1-2; 7 bases agree with TRBD1. Germline CDR1 and CDR2: SGHKS and YYEKEE (reference sequence). Trimming at V came to 6 bases and at J to 5 bases, leaving 13 bases not matched to a gene. The CDR3 runs to 15 residues.

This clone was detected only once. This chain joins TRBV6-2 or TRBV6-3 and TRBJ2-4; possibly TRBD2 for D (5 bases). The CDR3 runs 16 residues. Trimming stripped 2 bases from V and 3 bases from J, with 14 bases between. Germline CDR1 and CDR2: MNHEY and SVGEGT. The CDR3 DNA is TGTGCCAGCAGTTACGTGGTTTCTCGGGGCAAAAACATTCAGTACTTC. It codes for CASSYVVSRGKNIQYF.

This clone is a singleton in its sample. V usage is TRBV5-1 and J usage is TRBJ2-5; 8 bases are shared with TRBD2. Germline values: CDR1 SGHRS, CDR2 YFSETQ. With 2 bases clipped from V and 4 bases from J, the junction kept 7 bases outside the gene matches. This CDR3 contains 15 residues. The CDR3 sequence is CASSLKAGGGETQYF. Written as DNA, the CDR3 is TGCGCCAGCAGCTTAAAGGCGGGGGGTGGAGAGACCCAGTACTTC.

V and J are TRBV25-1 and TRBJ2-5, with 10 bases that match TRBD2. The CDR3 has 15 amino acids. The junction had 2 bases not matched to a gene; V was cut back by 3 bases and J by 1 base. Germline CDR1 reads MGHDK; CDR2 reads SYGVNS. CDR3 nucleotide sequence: TGTGCCAGCAGTGAGACTAGCGGGTCCCAAGAGACCCAGTACTTC. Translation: CASSETSGSQETQYF.

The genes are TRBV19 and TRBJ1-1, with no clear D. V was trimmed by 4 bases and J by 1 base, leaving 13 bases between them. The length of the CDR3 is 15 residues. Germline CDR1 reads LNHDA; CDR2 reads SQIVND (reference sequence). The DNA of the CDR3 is TGTGCCAGTAGTAACCCGTTCGACTGGAACACTGAAGCTTTCTTT. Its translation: CASSNPFDWNTEAFF.

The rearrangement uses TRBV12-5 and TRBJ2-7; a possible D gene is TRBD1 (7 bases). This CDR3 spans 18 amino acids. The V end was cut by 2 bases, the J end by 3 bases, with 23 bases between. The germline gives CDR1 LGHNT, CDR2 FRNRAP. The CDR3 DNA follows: TGTGCTAGTGGTTTGAGGGGGGTCAGGACAGGCGAAAACTACGAGCAGTACTTC. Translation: CASGLRGVRTGENYEQYF.

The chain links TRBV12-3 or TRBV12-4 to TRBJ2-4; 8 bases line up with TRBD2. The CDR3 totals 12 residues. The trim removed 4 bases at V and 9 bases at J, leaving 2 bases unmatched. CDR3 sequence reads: CASSSGGSIQYF. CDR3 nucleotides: TGTGCCAGCAGTTCGGGGGGGAGCATTCAGTACTTC.

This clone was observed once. CDR3 in amino acids: CASSLQGNTIYF. The CDR3 DNA follows: TGTGCCAGCAGCCTACAGGGAAACACCATATATTTT. The chain is built from TRBV9 and TRBJ1-3; no firm D call. CDR3 size: 12 residues. From germline, CDR1 is SGDLS and CDR2 YYNGEE. V was pared by 4 bases and J by 4 bases, with 6 bases between.

The CDR3 region is CASSLGKRYNEQFF. CDR3 nucleotide sequence: TGCGCCAGCAGCTTGGGAAAGCGATACAATGAGCAGTTCTTC. This rearrangement joins TRBV5-1 to TRBJ2-1; D is unclear. Germline CDR1 and CDR2: SGHRS and YFSETQ. Trimming stripped 0 bases from V and 4 bases from J, with 8 bases between. The CDR3 length is 14 residues.

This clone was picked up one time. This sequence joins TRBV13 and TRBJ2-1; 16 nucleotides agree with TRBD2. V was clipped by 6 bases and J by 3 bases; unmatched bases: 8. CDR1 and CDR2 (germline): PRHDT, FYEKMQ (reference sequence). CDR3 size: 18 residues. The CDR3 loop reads CASSPGTSGGAVYNEQFF. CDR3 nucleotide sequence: TGTGCCAGCAGTCCCGGGACTAGCGGGGGGGCGGTCTACAATGAGCAGTTCTTC.

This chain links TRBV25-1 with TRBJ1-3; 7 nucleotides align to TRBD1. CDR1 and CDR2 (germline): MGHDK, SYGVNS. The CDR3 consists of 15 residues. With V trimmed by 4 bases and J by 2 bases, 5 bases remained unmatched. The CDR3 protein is CASSAPGTAGNTIYF. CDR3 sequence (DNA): TGTGCCAGCAGTGCTCCTGGGACAGCTGGAAACACCATATATTTT.

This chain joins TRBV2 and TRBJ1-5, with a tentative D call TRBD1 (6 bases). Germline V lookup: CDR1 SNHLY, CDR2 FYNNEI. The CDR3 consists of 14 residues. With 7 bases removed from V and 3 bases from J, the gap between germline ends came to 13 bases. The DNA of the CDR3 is TGTGCCAGCACCCCGAGACAGGTCAATCAGCCCCAGCATTTT. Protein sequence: CASTPRQVNQPQHF. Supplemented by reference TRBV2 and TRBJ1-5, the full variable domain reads EPEVTQTPSHQVTQMGQEVILRCVPISNHLYFYWYRQILGQKVEFLVSFYNNEISEKSEIFDDQFSVERPDGSNFTLKIRSTKLEDSAMYFCASTPRQVNQPQHFGDGTRLSIL.

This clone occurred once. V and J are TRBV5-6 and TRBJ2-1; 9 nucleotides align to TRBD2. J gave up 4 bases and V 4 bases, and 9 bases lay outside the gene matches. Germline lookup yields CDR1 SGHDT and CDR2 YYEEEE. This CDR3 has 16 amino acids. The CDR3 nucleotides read TGTGCCAGCAGCCAAGTAGCGGGAGCTTCGTACAATGAGCAGTTCTTC. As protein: CASSQVAGASYNEQFF. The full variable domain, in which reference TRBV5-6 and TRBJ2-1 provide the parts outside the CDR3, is DAGVTQSPTHLIKTRGQQVTLRCSPKSGHDTVSWYQQALGQGPQFIFQYYEEEERQRGNFPDRFSGHQFPNYSSELNVNALLLGDSALYLCASSQVAGASYNEQFFGPGTRLTVL.

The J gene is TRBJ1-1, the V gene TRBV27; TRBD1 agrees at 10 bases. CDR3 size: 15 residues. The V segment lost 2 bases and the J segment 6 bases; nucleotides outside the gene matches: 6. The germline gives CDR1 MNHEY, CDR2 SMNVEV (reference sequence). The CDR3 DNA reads TGTGCCAGCAGTTTAATGGGACAGGGGTTTTCTGAAGCTTTCTTT. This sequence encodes CASSLMGQGFSEAFF.

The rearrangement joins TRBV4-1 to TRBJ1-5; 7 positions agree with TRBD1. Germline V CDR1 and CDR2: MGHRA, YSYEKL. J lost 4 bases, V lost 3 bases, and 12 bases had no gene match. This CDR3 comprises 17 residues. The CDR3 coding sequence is TGCGCCAGCAGCCAGGCTCTGACAGGGCCTGGGAATCAGCCCCAGCATTTT. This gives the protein CASSQALTGPGNQPQHF.

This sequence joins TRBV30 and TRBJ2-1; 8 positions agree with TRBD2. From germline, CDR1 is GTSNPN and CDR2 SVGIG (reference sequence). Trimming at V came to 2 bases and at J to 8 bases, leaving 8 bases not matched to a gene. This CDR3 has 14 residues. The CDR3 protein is CAWSRVGRGDEQFF. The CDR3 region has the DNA TGTGCCTGGAGTCGGGTCGGGAGGGGCGATGAGCAGTTCTTC.

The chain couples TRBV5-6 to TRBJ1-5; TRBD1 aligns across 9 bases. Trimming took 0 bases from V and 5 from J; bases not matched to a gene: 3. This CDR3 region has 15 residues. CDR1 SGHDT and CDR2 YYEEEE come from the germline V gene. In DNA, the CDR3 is TGTGCCAGCAGCTTGGGGGGACAGGGTGATCAGCCCCAGCATTTT. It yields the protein CASSLGGQGDQPQHF.

The CDR3 DNA sequence: TGTGCCAGCGGGAGGGGCTATGGGGACCTCCACTTT. Its translation: CASGRGYGDLHF. This rearrangement joins TRBV6-5 to TRBJ1-6; tentatively, D is TRBD1 (5 bases). This CDR3 spans 12 amino acids. Germline V gene sequence: CDR1 MNHEY, CDR2 SVGAGI. The V and J ends lost 8 bases and 15 bases respectively, with 17 bases between them.